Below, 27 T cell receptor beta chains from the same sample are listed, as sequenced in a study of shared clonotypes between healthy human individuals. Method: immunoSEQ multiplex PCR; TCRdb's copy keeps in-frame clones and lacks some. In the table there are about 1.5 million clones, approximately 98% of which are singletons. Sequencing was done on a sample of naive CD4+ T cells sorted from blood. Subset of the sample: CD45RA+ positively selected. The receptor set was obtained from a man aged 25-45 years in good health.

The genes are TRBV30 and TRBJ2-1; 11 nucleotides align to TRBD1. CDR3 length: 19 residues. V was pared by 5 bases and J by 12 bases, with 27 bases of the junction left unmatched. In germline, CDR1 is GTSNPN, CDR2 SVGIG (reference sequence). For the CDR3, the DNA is TGTGCCTGGCAACCCGGGACAGGGGGATTTAGGGGACTACGTTTTCGGCAGTTCTTC. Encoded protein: CAWQPGTGGFRGLRFRQFF.

The CDR3 DNA follows: TGTGCCAGCAGCTTTTTGTCCCAGGGGAGCAATCAGCCCCAGCATTTT. Protein product: CASSFLSQGSNQPQHF. The chain carries TRBV7-9 and TRBJ1-5; possibly TRBD1 for D (6 bases). The CDR3 contains 16 residues. The V gene lost 3 bases and the J gene lost 1 base, with 13 bases spanning the gap. Germline V gene lookup returns CDR1 SEHNR and CDR2 FQNEAQ (reference sequence). Looking up the rest from reference TRBV7-9 and TRBJ1-5 gives the full variable domain: DTGVSQNPRHKITKRGQNVTFRCDPISEHNRLYWYRQTLGQGPEFLTYFQNEAQLEKSRLLSDRFSAERPKGSFSTLEIQRTEQGDSAMYLCASSFLSQGSNQPQHFGDGTRLSIL.

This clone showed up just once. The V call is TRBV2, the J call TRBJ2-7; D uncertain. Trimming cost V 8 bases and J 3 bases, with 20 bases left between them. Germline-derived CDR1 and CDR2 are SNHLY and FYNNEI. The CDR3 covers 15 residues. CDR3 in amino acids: CASSASSTSYYEQYF. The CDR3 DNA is TGTGCCAGCTCTGCCAGCTCGACGAGTTACTACGAGCAGTACTTC.

As DNA, the CDR3 is TGTGCCAGCAGCCACGACAGACTGTATGGCTACACCTTC. This encodes CASSHDRLYGYTF. J is TRBJ1-2 and V is TRBV5-6, with D tentatively TRBD1 (5 bases). Germline CDR1 and CDR2: SGHDT and YYEEEE. Deletions cut 4 bases from V and 5 bases from J, with 12 bases between. This CDR3 comprises 13 residues.

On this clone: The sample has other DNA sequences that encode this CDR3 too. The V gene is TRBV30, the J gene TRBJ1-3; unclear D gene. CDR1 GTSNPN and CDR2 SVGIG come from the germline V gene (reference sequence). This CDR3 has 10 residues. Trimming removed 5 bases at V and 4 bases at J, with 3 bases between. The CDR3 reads CAWGGNTIYF. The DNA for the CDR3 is TGTGCCTGGGGGGGAAACACCATATATTTT. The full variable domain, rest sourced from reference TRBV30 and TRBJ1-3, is SQTIHQWPATLVQPVGSPLSLECTVEGTSNPNLYWYRQAAGRGLQLLFYSVGIGQISSEVPQNLSASRPQDRQFILSSKKLLLSDSGFYLCAWGGNTIYFGEGSWLTVV.

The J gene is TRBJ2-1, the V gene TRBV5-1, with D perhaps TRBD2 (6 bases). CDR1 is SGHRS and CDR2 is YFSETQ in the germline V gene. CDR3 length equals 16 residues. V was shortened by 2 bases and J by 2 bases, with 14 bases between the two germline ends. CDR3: CASSLGYGGAYNEQFF. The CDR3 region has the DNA TGCGCCAGCAGCTTAGGATACGGGGGAGCCTACAATGAGCAGTTCTTC.

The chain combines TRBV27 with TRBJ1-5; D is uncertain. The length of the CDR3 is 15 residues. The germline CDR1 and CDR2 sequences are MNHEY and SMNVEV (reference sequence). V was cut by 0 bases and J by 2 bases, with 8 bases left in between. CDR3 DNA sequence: TGTGCCAGCAGTTTATCGTCCGGGCGCAATCAGCCCCAGCATTTT. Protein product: CASSLSSGRNQPQHF.

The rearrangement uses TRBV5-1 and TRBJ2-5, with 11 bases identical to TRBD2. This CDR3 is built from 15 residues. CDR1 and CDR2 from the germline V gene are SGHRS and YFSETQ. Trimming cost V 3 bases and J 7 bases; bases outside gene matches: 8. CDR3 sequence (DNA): TGCGCCAGCAGCTCGGGACTAGCGGACCCGGGGACCCAGTACTTC. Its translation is CASSSGLADPGTQYF.

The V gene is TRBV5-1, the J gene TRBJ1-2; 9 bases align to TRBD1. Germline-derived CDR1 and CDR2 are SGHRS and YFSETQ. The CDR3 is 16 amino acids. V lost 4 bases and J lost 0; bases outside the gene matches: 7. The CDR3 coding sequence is TGCGCCAGCAGCGACGGGACAGGGCAGACTAACTATGGCTACACCTTC. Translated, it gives CASSDGTGQTNYGYTF.

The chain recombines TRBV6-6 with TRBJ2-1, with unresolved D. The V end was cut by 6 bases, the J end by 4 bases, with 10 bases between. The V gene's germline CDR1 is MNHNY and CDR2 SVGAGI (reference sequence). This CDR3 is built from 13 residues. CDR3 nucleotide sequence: TGTGCCAGCAGCCCTAGGGTATACAATGAGCAGTTCTTC. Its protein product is CASSPRVYNEQFF.

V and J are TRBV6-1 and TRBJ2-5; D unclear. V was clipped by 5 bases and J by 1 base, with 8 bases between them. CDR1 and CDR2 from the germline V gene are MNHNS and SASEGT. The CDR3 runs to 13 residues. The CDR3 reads CASSPVLQETQYF. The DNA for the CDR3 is TGTGCCAGCAGTCCGGTACTCCAAGAGACCCAGTACTTC.

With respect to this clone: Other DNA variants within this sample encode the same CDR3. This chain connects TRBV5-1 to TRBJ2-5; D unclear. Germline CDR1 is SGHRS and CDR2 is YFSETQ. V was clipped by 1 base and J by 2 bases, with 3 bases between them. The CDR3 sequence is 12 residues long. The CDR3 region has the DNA TGCGCCAGCAGCTTGCCGCAAGAGACCCAGTACTTC. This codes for CASSLPQETQYF.

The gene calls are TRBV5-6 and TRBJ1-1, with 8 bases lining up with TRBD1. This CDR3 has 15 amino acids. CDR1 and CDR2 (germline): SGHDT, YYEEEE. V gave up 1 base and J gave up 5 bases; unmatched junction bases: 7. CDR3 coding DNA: TGTGCCAGCAGCTTGCCCGGACAGGGTAGGACTGAAGCTTTCTTT. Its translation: CASSLPGQGRTEAFF.

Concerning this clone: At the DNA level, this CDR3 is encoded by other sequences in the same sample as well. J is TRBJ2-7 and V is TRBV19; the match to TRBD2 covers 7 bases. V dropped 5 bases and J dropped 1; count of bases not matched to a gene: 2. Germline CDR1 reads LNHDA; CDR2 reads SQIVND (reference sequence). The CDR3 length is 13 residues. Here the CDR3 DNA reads TGTGCCAGTAGTCGCGGGGGATCCTACGAGCAGTACTTC. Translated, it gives CASSRGGSYEQYF.

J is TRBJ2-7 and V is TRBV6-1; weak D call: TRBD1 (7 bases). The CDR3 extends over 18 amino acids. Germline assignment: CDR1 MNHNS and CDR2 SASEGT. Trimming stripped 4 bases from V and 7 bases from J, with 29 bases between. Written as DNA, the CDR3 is TGTGCCAGCAGTGCAAATGTCCCGACAGGGTTACTAGCAAGGGAGCAGTACTTC. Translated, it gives CASSANVPTGLLAREQYF.

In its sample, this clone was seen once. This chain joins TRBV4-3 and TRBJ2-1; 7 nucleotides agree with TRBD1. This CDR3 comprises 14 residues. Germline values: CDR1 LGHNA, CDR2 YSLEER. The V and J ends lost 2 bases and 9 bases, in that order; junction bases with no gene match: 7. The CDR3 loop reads CASSQFYRDSEQFF. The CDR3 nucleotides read TGCGCCAGCAGCCAATTCTACCGGGACAGTGAGCAGTTCTTC.

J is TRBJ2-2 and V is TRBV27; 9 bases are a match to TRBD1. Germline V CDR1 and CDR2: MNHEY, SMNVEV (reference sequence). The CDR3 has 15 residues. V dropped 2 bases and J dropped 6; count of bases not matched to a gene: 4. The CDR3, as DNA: TGTGCCAGCAGTTTACGGACAGGGGCGGCCGGGGAGCTGTTTTTT. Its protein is CASSLRTGAAGELFF.

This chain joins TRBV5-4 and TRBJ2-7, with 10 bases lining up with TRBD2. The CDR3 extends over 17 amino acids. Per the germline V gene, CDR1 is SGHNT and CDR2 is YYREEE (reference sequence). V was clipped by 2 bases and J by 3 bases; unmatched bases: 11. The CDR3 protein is CASSFRLAGLSNYEQYF. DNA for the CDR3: TGTGCCAGCAGCTTCCGACTAGCGGGCCTATCAAACTACGAGCAGTACTTC. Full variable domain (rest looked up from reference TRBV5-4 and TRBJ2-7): ETGVTQSPTHLIKTRGQQVTLRCSSQSGHNTVSWYQQALGQGPQFIFQYYREEENGRGNFPPRFSGLQFPNYSSELNVNALELDDSALYLCASSFRLAGLSNYEQYFGPGTRLTVT.

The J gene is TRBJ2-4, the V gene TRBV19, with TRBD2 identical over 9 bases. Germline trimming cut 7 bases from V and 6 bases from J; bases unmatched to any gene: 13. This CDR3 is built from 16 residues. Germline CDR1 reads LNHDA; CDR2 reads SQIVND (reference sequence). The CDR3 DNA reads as TGTGCCAGTACCCCCCGGGGCGGGAGGGGTAGAAACATTCAGTACTTC. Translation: CASTPRGGRGRNIQYF.

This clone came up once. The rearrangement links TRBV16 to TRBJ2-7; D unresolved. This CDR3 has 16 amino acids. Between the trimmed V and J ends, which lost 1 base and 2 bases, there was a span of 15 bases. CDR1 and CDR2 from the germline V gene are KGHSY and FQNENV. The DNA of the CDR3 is TGTGCCAGCAGCCAATTGGACGTAACCGACACCTACGAGCAGTACTTC. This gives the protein CASSQLDVTDTYEQYF.

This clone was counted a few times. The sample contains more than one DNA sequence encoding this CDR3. CDR3 in DNA: TGCGCCAGCAGCTTGGACGGCCAAGAGACCCAGTACTTC. The encoded protein is CASSLDGQETQYF. This chain uses TRBV5-1 with TRBJ2-5, with unresolved D. Looked up from germline, CDR1 is SGHRS and CDR2 is YFSETQ. The CDR3 contains 13 residues. Between the trimmed V and J ends, which lost 0 bases and 1 base, there was a span of 4 bases. The whole variable domain, remainder taken from reference TRBV5-1 and TRBJ2-5, is KAGVTQTPRYLIKTRGQQVTLSCSPISGHRSVSWYQQTPGQGLQFLFEYFSETQRNKGNFPGRFSGRQFSNSRSEMNVSTLELGDSALYLCASSLDGQETQYFGPGTRLLVL.

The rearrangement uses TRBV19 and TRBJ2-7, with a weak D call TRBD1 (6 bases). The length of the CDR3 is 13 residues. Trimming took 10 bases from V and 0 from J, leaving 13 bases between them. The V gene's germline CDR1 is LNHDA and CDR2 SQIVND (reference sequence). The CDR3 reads CANRTADSYEQYF. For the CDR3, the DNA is TGTGCCAATCGGACAGCCGACTCCTACGAGCAGTACTTC.

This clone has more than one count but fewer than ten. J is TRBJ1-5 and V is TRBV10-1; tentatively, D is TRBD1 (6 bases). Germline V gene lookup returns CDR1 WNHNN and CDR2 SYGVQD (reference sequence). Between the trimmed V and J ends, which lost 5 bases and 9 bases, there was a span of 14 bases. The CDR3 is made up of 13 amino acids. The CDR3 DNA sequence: TGCGCCAGCAGTTGGGCCCGGGGGGCGCCCCAGCATTTT. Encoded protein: CASSWARGAPQHF.

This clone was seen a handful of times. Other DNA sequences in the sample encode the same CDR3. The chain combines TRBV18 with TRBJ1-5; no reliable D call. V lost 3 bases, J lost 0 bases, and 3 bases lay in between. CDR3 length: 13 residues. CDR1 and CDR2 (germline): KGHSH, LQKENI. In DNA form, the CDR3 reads TGTGCCAGCTCACCGAATAGCAATCAGCCCCAGCATTTT. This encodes CASSPNSNQPQHF.

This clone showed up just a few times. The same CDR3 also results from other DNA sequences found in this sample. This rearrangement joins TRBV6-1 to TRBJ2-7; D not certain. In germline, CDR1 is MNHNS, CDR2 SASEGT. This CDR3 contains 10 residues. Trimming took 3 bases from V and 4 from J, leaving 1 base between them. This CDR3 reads CASSEYEQYF. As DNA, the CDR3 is TGTGCCAGCAGTGAGTACGAGCAGTACTTC.

CDR3 sequence (DNA): TGTGCCTGGAGCGCCACAGGGAACTATGGCTACACCTTC. It codes for CAWSATGNYGYTF. The chain has TRBV30 and TRBJ1-2; D is possibly TRBD1 (6 bases). This CDR3 region has 13 residues. Trimming took off 3 bases at V and 2 bases at J, with 10 bases between the two ends. The germline V gene encodes CDR1 GTSNPN and CDR2 SVGIG (reference sequence).

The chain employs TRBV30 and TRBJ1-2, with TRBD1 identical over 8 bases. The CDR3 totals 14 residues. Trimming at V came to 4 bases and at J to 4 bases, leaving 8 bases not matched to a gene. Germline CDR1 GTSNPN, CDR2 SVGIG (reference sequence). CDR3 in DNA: TGTGCCTGGATCAACAGGGGGATTTCCTATGGCTACACCTTC. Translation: CAWINRGISYGYTF. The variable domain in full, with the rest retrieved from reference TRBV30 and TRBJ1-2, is SQTIHQWPATLVQPVGSPLSLECTVEGTSNPNLYWYRQAAGRGLQLLFYSVGIGQISSEVPQNLSASRPQDRQFILSSKKLLLSDSGFYLCAWINRGISYGYTFGSGTRLTVV.